A single sample gave rise to the 29 T cell receptor beta chains below, sequenced in a study of control samples from healthy donors and cancer patients. The method was immunoSEQ multiplex PCR; TCRdb's version includes in-frame clones alone and lacks a portion of them. Counted here are tens of thousands of clones, about 92% occurring once; the ten biggest clones make up 1.5%. The sample was blood. Receptors were obtained from a woman aged 25 to 39 in good health.

The CDR3 sequence: CASSPRGLSNSPLHF. The CDR3 region has the DNA TGTGCCAGCAGCCCGCGGGGACTGTCGAATTCACCCCTCCACTTT. V and J are TRBV3-1 (or the pseudogene TRBV3-2) and TRBJ1-6, with D perhaps TRBD1 (5 bases). The length of the CDR3 is 15 residues. Germline values: CDR1 LGHDT, CDR2 YNNKEL (reference sequence). The V gene lost 4 bases and the J gene lost 7 bases, with 14 bases spanning the gap.

This rearrangement joins TRBV27 to TRBJ1-2; TRBD1 agrees at 12 bases. V dropped 4 bases and J dropped 8; count of bases not matched to a gene: 8. Germline lookup yields CDR1 MNHEY and CDR2 SMNVEV (reference sequence). The CDR3 extends over 15 amino acids. This chain's CDR3 is CASSWRDRGLGGYTF. The CDR3 nucleotides read TGTGCCAGCAGTTGGAGGGACAGGGGGCTCGGGGGCTACACCTTC.

The rearrangement links TRBV12-3 or TRBV12-4 to TRBJ1-1; D is undetermined. V gave up 5 bases and J gave up 2 bases, with 9 bases separating them. CDR3 length: 13 amino acids. The CDR3 nucleotides read TGTGCCAGCAGTACCGACATAAACACTGAAGCTTTCTTT. This codes for CASSTDINTEAFF.

This rearrangement joins TRBV24-1 to TRBJ1-5, with D unresolved. Germline V gives CDR1 KGHDR, CDR2 SFDVKD. V was pared by 5 bases and J by 2 bases, with 6 bases between. This CDR3 spans 13 amino acids. The CDR3 loop reads CATSVSGNQPQHF. DNA for the CDR3: TGTGCCACCAGTGTGAGTGGCAATCAGCCCCAGCATTTT.

V gene TRBV5-6 combines with J gene TRBJ1-6; D possibly corresponds to TRBD1 (6 bases). Germline V gene sequence: CDR1 SGHDT, CDR2 YYEEEE. The CDR3 is 15 amino acids. Trimming shortened V by 0 bases and J by 10 bases, and 14 bases separated the two germline ends. The CDR3 DNA reads as TGTGCCAGCAGCTTGGCGGGGGCGCAGAGGTCACCCCTCCACTTT. This encodes CASSLAGAQRSPLHF.

The J gene is TRBJ1-2, the V gene TRBV10-3; 7 bases match TRBD1. The CDR3 runs 12 residues. In germline, CDR1 is ENHRY, CDR2 SYGVKD. In DNA, the CDR3 is TGTGCGGCTGGGACAGACCACTATGGCTACACCTTC. Protein sequence: CAAGTDHYGYTF.

The chain uses TRBV3-1 (or the pseudogene TRBV3-2) and TRBJ1-2, with D maybe TRBD1 (6 bases). Germline V lookup: CDR1 LGHDT, CDR2 YNNKEL (reference sequence). The CDR3 consists of 14 residues. The V end was cut by 3 bases, the J end by 4 bases, with 12 bases between. CDR3 sequence: CASSQLDRPYGYTF. Written as DNA, the CDR3 is TGTGCCAGCAGCCAGCTCGACAGGCCCTATGGCTACACCTTC.

The chain is built from TRBV19 and TRBJ1-5, with 8 nucleotides matching TRBD1. The V gene's germline CDR1 is LNHDA and CDR2 SQIVND (reference sequence). The CDR3 length is 15 residues. V shed 9 bases and J 5 bases; nucleotides not matched to a gene: 12. The CDR3: CASDPSGTGYQPQHF. The CDR3 DNA reads as TGTGCCAGCGATCCTTCCGGGACAGGCTATCAGCCCCAGCATTTT.

V usage is TRBV29-1 and J usage is TRBJ2-5; D unresolved. V dropped 3 bases and J dropped 5 bases, with 16 bases sitting between them. CDR1 and CDR2 from the germline V gene are SQVTM and ANQGSEA. The CDR3 consists of 14 residues. The CDR3 region has the DNA TGCAGCGTTGATATCGCCCGGGTTCATGAGACCCAGTACTTC. It codes for CSVDIARVHETQYF. The variable domain in full, completed from reference TRBV29-1 and TRBJ2-5, reads SAVISQKPSRDICQRGTSLTIQCQVDSQVTMMFWYRQQPGQSLTLIATANQGSEATYESGFVIDKFPISRPNLTFSTLTVSNMSPEDSSIYLCSVDIARVHETQYFGPGTRLLVL.

The gene calls are TRBV2 and TRBJ2-1; 8 bases are shared with TRBD1. Germline V gives CDR1 SNHLY, CDR2 FYNNEI. V gave up 4 bases and J gave up 2 bases; unmatched junction bases: 7. The CDR3 is 16 amino acids. CDR3 region: CASSVYRGLTYNEQFF. CDR3 sequence (DNA): TGTGCCAGCAGTGTCTACAGGGGGTTGACCTACAATGAGCAGTTCTTC.

The rearrangement uses TRBV27 and TRBJ2-7, with D tentatively TRBD1 (6 bases). The CDR3 is made up of 14 amino acids. The germline V gene encodes CDR1 MNHEY and CDR2 SMNVEV (reference sequence). V was shortened by 5 bases and J by 2 bases, with 13 bases between the two germline ends. CDR3 DNA sequence: TGTGCCAGCAGTCCCGCAAGGGGGACCTACGAGCAGTACTTC. Its translation: CASSPARGTYEQYF.

V gene TRBV7-6 combines with J gene TRBJ2-1; possibly TRBD1 or TRBD2 for D (6 bases each). This CDR3 contains 14 residues. The V end was cut by 0 bases, the J end by 10 bases, with 13 bases between. CDR1 and CDR2 from the germline V gene are SGHVS and FNYEAQ. The chain's CDR3 is CASSLALYGGEQFF. The CDR3 coding sequence is TGTGCCAGCAGCTTAGCGCTATACGGGGGCGAGCAGTTCTTC.

This chain joins TRBV10-1 and TRBJ2-7; TRBD1 matches 7 bases. Germline values: CDR1 WNHNN, CDR2 SYGVQD (reference sequence). The CDR3 loop spans 13 amino acids. Losses at the gene ends were 8 bases for V and 2 bases for J; bases not matched to a gene: 6. CDR3 nucleotides: TGCGCCAGCTCCCGGGACAGAGCCTACGAGCAGTACTTC. It codes for CASSRDRAYEQYF.

V is TRBV18 and J is TRBJ2-3; D remains unclear. V lost 1 base and J 0 bases, leaving 20 bases between the germline ends. The CDR3 covers 19 residues. Per the germline V gene, CDR1 is KGHSH and CDR2 is LQKENI. The DNA of the CDR3 is TGTGCCAGCTCACCACGGAGCCCTGCCCCATTACCCAGCACAGATACGCAGTATTTT. It yields the protein CASSPRSPAPLPSTDTQYF.

This clone appeared a single time. The J gene is TRBJ1-3, the V gene TRBV4-2; D is ambiguous. The V end was cut by 8 bases, the J end by 2 bases, with 4 bases between. This CDR3 contains 11 residues. From germline, CDR1 is LGHNA and CDR2 YNFKEQ. CDR3 residues: CASRAGNTIYF. The CDR3 bases are TGTGCCAGCCGGGCTGGAAACACCATATATTTT.

The V gene is TRBV12-3 or TRBV12-4, the J gene TRBJ1-1; TRBD1 matches 9 bases. V gave up 5 bases and J gave up 12 bases; unmatched junction bases: 10. The CDR3 length is 13 residues. The CDR3 coding sequence is TGTGCCAGCAGTCTACCCGGGACAGGGAGATCTTTCTTT. Its protein is CASSLPGTGRSFF.

The chain has TRBV5-4 and TRBJ1-1; a possible D gene is TRBD1 (5 bases). Germline-derived CDR1 and CDR2 are SGHNT and YYREEE (reference sequence). V was shortened by 4 bases and J by 5 bases, with 12 bases between the two germline ends. This CDR3 contains 13 residues. This CDR3 reads CASSPSPGTEAFF. CDR3 coding DNA: TGTGCCAGCAGCCCCTCGCCAGGGACTGAAGCTTTCTTT.

This rearrangement joins TRBV28 to TRBJ2-6; D is perhaps TRBD1 or TRBD2 (5 bases each). CDR1 is MDHEN and CDR2 is SYDVKM in the germline V gene. With 4 bases removed from V and 0 bases from J, the gap between germline ends came to 16 bases. The CDR3 extends over 18 amino acids. DNA for the CDR3: TGTGCCAGCAGTTCGGCCGGGACGGAAGACTCTGGGGCCAACGTCCTGACTTTC. It translates to CASSSAGTEDSGANVLTF.

The genes are TRBV5-5 and TRBJ2-1; 8 bases map to TRBD1. The CDR3 totals 15 residues. Germline assignment: CDR1 SGHKS and CDR2 YYEKEE (reference sequence). The ends lost 5 bases at V and 9 bases at J; junction bases unmatched: 13. The CDR3 loop is CASSEIAATGGEQFF. As DNA, the CDR3 is TGTGCCAGCAGTGAGATAGCGGCAACAGGGGGTGAGCAGTTCTTC.

As DNA, the CDR3 is TGTGCCAGCAGCCAAGGGACTAGCGGGAGCAGGGAGCAGTACTTC. This sequence encodes CASSQGTSGSREQYF. The chain employs TRBV3-1 (or the pseudogene TRBV3-2) and TRBJ2-7; 13 bases are a match to TRBD2. Unmatched junction bases numbered 4, after V lost 1 base and J lost 7 bases. The CDR3 is made up of 15 amino acids. The germline V gene has CDR1 LGHDT and CDR2 YNNKEL (reference sequence).

This chain connects TRBV6-1 to TRBJ2-7; 9 positions match TRBD2. This CDR3 has 15 residues. V shed 6 bases and J 2 bases; nucleotides not matched to a gene: 8. Germline V gives CDR1 MNHNS, CDR2 SASEGT. The CDR3 nucleotides are TGTGCCAGCAGACCAGCAGCGGGAGGACCCTACGAGCAGTACTTC. Residues: CASRPAAGGPYEQYF.

Only one count was recorded for this clone. The chain has TRBV19 and TRBJ1-6, with D possibly being TRBD1 (5 bases). Trimming took off 4 bases at V and 1 base at J, with 11 bases between the two ends. This CDR3 comprises 16 residues. Germline values: CDR1 LNHDA, CDR2 SQIVND (reference sequence). This CDR3 reads CASSTSRVSYNSPLHF. As DNA, the CDR3 is TGTGCCAGTAGTACCTCCAGGGTATCCTATAATTCACCCCTCCACTTT.

V usage is TRBV4-1 and J usage is TRBJ1-5, with 7 nucleotides matching TRBD1. This CDR3 comprises 15 residues. V lost 1 base, J lost 5 bases, and 5 bases stayed unmatched. Per germline, CDR1 MGHRA and CDR2 YSYEKL. Here the CDR3 DNA reads TGCGCCAGCAGCCAAGGGACAGGTGTTCATCAGCCCCAGCATTTT. As protein: CASSQGTGVHQPQHF.

The chain is built from TRBV5-5 and TRBJ1-6; TRBD1 agrees at 9 bases. CDR1 and CDR2 from the germline V gene are SGHKS and YYEKEE (reference sequence). Germline trimming cut 4 bases from V and 1 base from J; bases unmatched to any gene: 0. The CDR3 length is 15 residues. CDR3 protein: CASSGQGSYNSPLHF. The CDR3 DNA follows: TGTGCCAGCAGCGGACAGGGGTCCTATAATTCACCCCTCCACTTT.

This rearrangement joins TRBV6-5 to TRBJ1-1; D unclear. The CDR3 covers 13 residues. V shed 8 bases and J shed 1 base, with 11 bases lying between them. In germline, CDR1 is MNHEY, CDR2 SVGAGI. The CDR3 DNA is TGTGCCAGCGAATTGCGGGGGAACACTGAAGCTTTCTTT. Translated: CASELRGNTEAFF.

The V call is TRBV6-2 or TRBV6-3, the J call TRBJ2-1, with TRBD2 matching over 12 bases. Germline lookup yields CDR1 MNHEY and CDR2 SVGEGT. The J segment lost 4 bases and the V segment lost 2 bases, leaving 9 bases of the junction unmatched. The CDR3 covers 18 residues. For the CDR3, the DNA is TGTGCCAGCAGTTACCAAAAGGGACTAGCGGGCTCTTACAATGAGCAGTTCTTC. It yields the protein CASSYQKGLAGSYNEQFF.

CDR3 amino acids: CASSRYRDQETQYF. Written as DNA, the CDR3 is TGCGCCAGCAGCCGGTACAGGGACCAAGAGACCCAGTACTTC. The rearrangement uses TRBV5-1 and TRBJ2-5; tentatively, D is TRBD1 (6 bases). This CDR3 has 14 residues. CDR1 SGHRS and CDR2 YFSETQ come from the germline V gene. V was pared by 4 bases and J by 0 bases, with 10 bases between.

The chain has TRBV7-2 and TRBJ2-1; D not resolved. Between the trimmed V and J ends, which lost 4 bases and 5 bases, there was a span of 12 bases. This CDR3 is 14 amino acids long. In germline, CDR1 is SGHTA, CDR2 FQGNSA. The CDR3 here is CASSSPRLNNEQFF. The CDR3 region has the DNA TGTGCCAGCAGCTCGCCAAGACTGAACAATGAGCAGTTCTTC.

V gene TRBV5-1 combines with J gene TRBJ1-3, with D possibly TRBD1 on 6 matching bases. The CDR3 is made up of 14 amino acids. Trimming stripped 4 bases from V and 4 bases from J, with 12 bases between. Looked up from germline, CDR1 is SGHRS and CDR2 is YFSETQ. The CDR3 sequence is CASSDQGNGNTIYF. The CDR3 DNA follows: TGCGCCAGCAGCGATCAGGGGAACGGAAACACCATATATTTT.